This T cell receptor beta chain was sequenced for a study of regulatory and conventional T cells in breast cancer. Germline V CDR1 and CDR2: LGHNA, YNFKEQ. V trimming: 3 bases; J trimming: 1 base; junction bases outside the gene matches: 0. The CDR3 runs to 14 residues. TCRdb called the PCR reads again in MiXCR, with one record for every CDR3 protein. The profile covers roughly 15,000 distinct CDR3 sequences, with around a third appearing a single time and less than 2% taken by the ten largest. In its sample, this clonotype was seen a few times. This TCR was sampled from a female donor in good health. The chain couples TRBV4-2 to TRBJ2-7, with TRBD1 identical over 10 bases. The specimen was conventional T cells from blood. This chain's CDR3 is CASSQDRGSYEQYF. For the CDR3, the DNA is TGTGCCAGCAGCCAGGACAGGGGGTCCTACGAGCAGTACTTC.